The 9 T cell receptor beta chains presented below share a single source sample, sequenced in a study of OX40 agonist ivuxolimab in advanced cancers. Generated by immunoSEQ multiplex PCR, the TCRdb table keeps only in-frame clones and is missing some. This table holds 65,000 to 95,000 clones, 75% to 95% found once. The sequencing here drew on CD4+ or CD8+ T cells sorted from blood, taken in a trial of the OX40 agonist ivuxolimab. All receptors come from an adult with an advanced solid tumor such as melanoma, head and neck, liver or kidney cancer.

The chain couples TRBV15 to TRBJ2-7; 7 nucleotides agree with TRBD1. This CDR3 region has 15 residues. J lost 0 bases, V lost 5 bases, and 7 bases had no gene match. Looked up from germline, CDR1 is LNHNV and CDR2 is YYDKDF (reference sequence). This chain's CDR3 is CATSRTGAPSYEQYF. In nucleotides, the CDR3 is TGTGCCACCAGCCGTACAGGGGCCCCCTCCTACGAGCAGTACTTC.

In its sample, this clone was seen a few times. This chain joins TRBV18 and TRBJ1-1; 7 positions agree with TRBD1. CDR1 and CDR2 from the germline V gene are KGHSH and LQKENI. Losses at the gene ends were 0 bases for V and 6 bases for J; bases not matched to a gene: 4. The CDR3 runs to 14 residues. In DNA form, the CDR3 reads TGTGCCAGCTCACCACCAGGACAGGCGTCTGAAGCTTTCTTT. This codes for CASSPPGQASEAFF.

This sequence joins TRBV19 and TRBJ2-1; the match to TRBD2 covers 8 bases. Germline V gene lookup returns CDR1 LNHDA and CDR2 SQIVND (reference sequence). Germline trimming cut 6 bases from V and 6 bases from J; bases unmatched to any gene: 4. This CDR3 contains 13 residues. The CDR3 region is CASRPGGGNEQFF. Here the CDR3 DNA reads TGTGCCAGTAGACCGGGAGGGGGCAATGAGCAGTTCTTC.

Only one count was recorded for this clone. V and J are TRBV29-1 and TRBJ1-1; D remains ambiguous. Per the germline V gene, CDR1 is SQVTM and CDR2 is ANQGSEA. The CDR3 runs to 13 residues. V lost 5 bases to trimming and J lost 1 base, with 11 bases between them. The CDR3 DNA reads TGCAGCGTTCTAGCGGCCGGGAACACTGAAGCTTTCTTT. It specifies CSVLAAGNTEAFF. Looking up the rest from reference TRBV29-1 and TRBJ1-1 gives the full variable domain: SAVISQKPSRDICQRGTSLTIQCQVDSQVTMMFWYRQQPGQSLTLIATANQGSEATYESGFVIDKFPISRPNLTFSTLTVSNMSPEDSSIYLCSVLAAGNTEAFFGQGTRLTVV.

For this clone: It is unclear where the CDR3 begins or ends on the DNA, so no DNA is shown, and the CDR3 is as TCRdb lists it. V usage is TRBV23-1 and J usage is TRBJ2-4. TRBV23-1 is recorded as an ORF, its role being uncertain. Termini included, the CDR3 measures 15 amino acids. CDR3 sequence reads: CARYGCTLAKNIQYF.

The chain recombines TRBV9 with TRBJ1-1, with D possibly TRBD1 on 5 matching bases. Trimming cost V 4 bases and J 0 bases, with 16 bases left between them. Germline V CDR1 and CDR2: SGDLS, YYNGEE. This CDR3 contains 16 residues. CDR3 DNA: TGTGCCAGCAGCCTGCCGGGACCTAATGTGAACACTGAAGCTTTCTTT. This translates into CASSLPGPNVNTEAFF.

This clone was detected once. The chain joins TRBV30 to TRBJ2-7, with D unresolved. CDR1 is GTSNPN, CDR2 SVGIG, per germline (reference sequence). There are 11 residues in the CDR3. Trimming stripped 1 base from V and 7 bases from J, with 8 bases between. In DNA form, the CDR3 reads TGTGCCTGGAGTGATAGAGAGGAGCAGTACTTC. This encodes CAWSDREEQYF.

The CDR3, as DNA: TGTGCCAGCAGGACTGGGAGGGCTAACCAAGAGACCCAGTACTTC. Amino acids: CASRTGRANQETQYF. The chain couples TRBV5-6 to TRBJ2-5; 7 bases are a match to TRBD2. This CDR3 has 15 residues. The V segment lost 5 bases and the J segment 0 bases; nucleotides outside the gene matches: 7. Germline-derived CDR1 and CDR2 are SGHDT and YYEEEE.

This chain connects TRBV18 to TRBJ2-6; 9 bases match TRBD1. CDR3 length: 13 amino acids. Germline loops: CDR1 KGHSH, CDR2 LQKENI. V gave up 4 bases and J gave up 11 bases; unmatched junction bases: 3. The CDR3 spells CASSLGQGDVLTF. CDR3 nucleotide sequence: TGTGCCAGCTCACTGGGACAGGGAGACGTCCTGACTTTC.